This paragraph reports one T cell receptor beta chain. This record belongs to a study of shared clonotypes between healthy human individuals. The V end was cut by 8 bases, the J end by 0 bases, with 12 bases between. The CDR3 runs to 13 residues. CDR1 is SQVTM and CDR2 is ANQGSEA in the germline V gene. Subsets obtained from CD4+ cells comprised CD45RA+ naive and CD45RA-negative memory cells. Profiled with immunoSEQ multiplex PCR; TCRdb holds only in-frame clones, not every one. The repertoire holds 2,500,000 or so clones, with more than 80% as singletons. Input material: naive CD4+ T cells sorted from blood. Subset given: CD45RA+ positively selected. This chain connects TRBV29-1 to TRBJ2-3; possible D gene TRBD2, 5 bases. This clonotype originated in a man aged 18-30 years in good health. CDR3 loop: CSPRVDSTDTQYF. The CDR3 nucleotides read TGCAGCCCGCGGGTCGACAGCACAGATACGCAGTATTTT.